A single sample is the source of the 8 T cell receptor beta chains below, sequenced in a study of blood T cells in healthy people across ages. PCR was performed a second time for about 7 to 11 cycles using a sample-barcoded 5' primer and a J-beta primer mix. TCRdb fed the 5' RACE reads into MiXCR, producing one record per CDR3 protein. The table lists some 1,500,000 distinct CDR3 sequences, roughly 43% of them singletons. What was sequenced was blood. The receptors were gathered from a woman between 18 and 30 years old in good health.

This sequence joins TRBV29-1 and TRBJ2-7, with TRBD2 identical over 7 bases. V was pared by 5 bases and J by 2 bases, with 6 bases of the junction left unmatched. Germline V gene sequence: CDR1 SQVTM, CDR2 ANQGSEA. This CDR3 contains 13 residues. The chain's CDR3 is CSVTSAHPYEQYF. CDR3 sequence (DNA): TGCAGCGTTACTAGCGCCCACCCCTACGAGCAGTACTTC.

This chain links TRBV12-3 or TRBV12-4 with TRBJ1-2, with 7 positions matching TRBD1. J lost 4 bases, V lost 3 bases, and 14 bases had no gene match. This CDR3 has 17 amino acids. Written as DNA, the CDR3 is TGTGCCAGCAGTTTTAGCCCGCAGACAGGGCAGTTCTATGGCTACACCTTC. Translated, it gives CASSFSPQTGQFYGYTF.

V and J are TRBV6-5 and TRBJ2-3; maybe TRBD2 (5 bases). V was pared by 5 bases and J by 2 bases, with 11 bases between. The CDR3 is 14 amino acids. Per the germline V gene, CDR1 is MNHEY and CDR2 is SVGAGI. The CDR3 loop is CASSNGDYTDTQYF. In DNA, the CDR3 is TGTGCCAGCAGTAACGGTGACTACACAGATACGCAGTATTTT.

This clonotype was counted only a few times. The J gene is TRBJ2-2, the V gene TRBV20-1, with a possible D match to TRBD2 (5 bases). The germline V gene encodes CDR1 DFQATT and CDR2 SNEGSKA (reference sequence). This CDR3 region has 13 residues. The V end was cut by 8 bases, the J end by 1 base, with 11 bases between. The DNA for the CDR3 is TGCAGTTTACTCCGGGGGAACACCGGGGAGCTGTTTTTT. Protein: CSLLRGNTGELFF.

This rearrangement joins TRBV7-8 to TRBJ1-1; perhaps TRBD1 as D (5 bases). The germline V gene encodes CDR1 SGHVS and CDR2 FQNEAQ. V was trimmed by 4 bases and J by 0 bases, leaving 12 bases between them. The CDR3 is 15 residues long. The CDR3 bases are TGTGCCAGCAGCTCCTTGGGGGGGTTGAACACTGAAGCTTTCTTT. It codes for CASSSLGGLNTEAFF.

Worth noting for this clonotype: Likely a read error: the CDR3 ends without its conserved phenylalanine or tryptophan. The chain uses TRBV7-2 and TRBJ2-7; D is possibly TRBD1 (6 bases). This CDR3 has 13 residues. CDR1 and CDR2 (germline): SGHTA, FQGNSA. CDR3 protein: CASSKRQAYEQYL. The CDR3, as DNA: TGCGCCAGCAGCAAACGACAGGCTTACGAGCAGTACCTC.

This clonotype was counted only a few times. The V call is TRBV2, the J call TRBJ2-1, with a weak D call TRBD2 (5 bases). The DNA end lines up better with TRBJ2-7; the J call may be wrong. Germline V gives CDR1 SNHLY, CDR2 FYNNEI. The CDR3 loop spans 14 amino acids. This CDR3 is CATPGSGSYNEQYF. Written as DNA, the CDR3 is TGTGCCACCCCCGGCAGCGGCTCCTACAATGAGCAGTACTTC.

V is TRBV20-1 and J is TRBJ1-6; D is uncertain. Trimming pared 4 bases from V and 7 bases from J, leaving 11 bases between. The CDR3 has 13 residues. CDR1 is DFQATT and CDR2 is SNEGSKA in the germline V gene (reference sequence). CDR3 bases: TGCAGTGCTAAAGGAGGGCGGAATTCACCCCTCCACTTT. Translating gives CSAKGGRNSPLHF.